A single sample gave rise to the 25 T cell receptor beta chains below, sequenced in a study of resident and recirculating memory T cells in vitiligo. Data came from immunoSEQ multiplex PCR; TCRdb stores just in-frame clones and leaves some out. The sample records more than 70,000 clones, under 95% being singletons. The sample comprised blood. Receptors originate from a male donor with vitiligo.

To note about this clone: Sequence at one end of the junction differs from germline and may be a read error. This rearrangement joins TRBV7-8 to TRBJ2-7; a weak D match, TRBD2 (5 bases). Germline lookup yields CDR1 SGHVS and CDR2 FQNEAQ. This CDR3 comprises 11 residues. In DNA, the CDR3 is TGTGCCAGCAGCTCTAGCTACGCGCAGTACTTC. The encoded protein is CASSSSYAQYF. The full variable domain, rest sourced from reference TRBV7-8 and TRBJ2-7, is GAGVSQSPRYKVAKRGQDVALRCDPISGHVSLFWYQQALGQGPEFLTYFQNEAQLDKSGLPSDRFFAERPEGSVSTLKIQRTQQEDSAVYLCASSSSYAQYFGPGTRLTVT.

The chain couples TRBV6-1 to TRBJ2-5, with 7 positions matching TRBD2. Germline trimming cut 2 bases from V and 2 bases from J; bases unmatched to any gene: 5. CDR3 length: 15 residues. The germline CDR1 and CDR2 sequences are MNHNS and SASEGT. The CDR3 protein is CASSEPGLFQETQYF. The CDR3 DNA reads as TGTGCCAGCAGTGAACCGGGACTATTTCAAGAGACCCAGTACTTC.

V usage is TRBV7-9 and J usage is TRBJ2-7, with D perhaps TRBD2 (6 bases). Trimming took 4 bases from V and 3 from J, leaving 13 bases between them. The CDR3 runs 14 residues. The germline V gene encodes CDR1 SEHNR and CDR2 FQNEAQ (reference sequence). CDR3 bases: TGTGCCAGCAGCTCCCTGGCGGGGCTCTACGAGCAGTACTTC. It specifies CASSSLAGLYEQYF.

The rearrangement joins TRBV4-2 to TRBJ2-1; 10 bases match TRBD2. The CDR3 extends over 16 amino acids. Germline V gene sequence: CDR1 LGHNA, CDR2 YNFKEQ. J lost 4 bases, V lost 1 base, and 4 bases had no gene match. For the CDR3, the DNA is TGTGCCAGCAGCCAAGGGGGGACTAGCGCGTACAATGAGCAGTTCTTC. Its protein product is CASSQGGTSAYNEQFF.

This clone was seen just once. The CDR3 DNA reads TGTGCCAGTAGTATGGGATGGGGACTAGCGAGAAACACCGGGGAGCTGTTTTTT. Its translation is CASSMGWGLARNTGELFF. This chain joins TRBV19 and TRBJ2-2; the match to TRBD2 covers 10 bases. With V trimmed by 3 bases and J by 2 bases, 9 bases remained unmatched. The length of the CDR3 is 18 residues. Germline lookup yields CDR1 LNHDA and CDR2 SQIVND (reference sequence). The full variable domain, in which reference TRBV19 and TRBJ2-2 provide the parts outside the CDR3, is DGGITQSPKYLFRKEGQNVTLSCEQNLNHDAMYWYRQDPGQGLRLIYYSQIVNDFQKGDIAEGYSVSREKKESFPLTVTSAQKNPTAFYLCASSMGWGLARNTGELFFGEGSRLTVL.

This chain joins TRBV6-1 and TRBJ2-3; D perhaps matches TRBD1 (5 bases). The CDR3 covers 13 residues. Germline V lookup: CDR1 MNHNS, CDR2 SASEGT. V gave up 5 bases and J gave up 6 bases, with 12 bases separating them. CDR3 nucleotides: TGTGCCAGCAGTAGACAGCTAGGGGATACGCAGTATTTT. Translated, it gives CASSRQLGDTQYF.

V usage is TRBV28 and J usage is TRBJ2-1, with 7 bases aligning to TRBD2. This CDR3 spans 15 amino acids. Germline CDR1 reads MDHEN; CDR2 reads SYDVKM. J was trimmed by 4 bases and V by 6 bases; bases with no gene match: 9. CDR3 nucleotide sequence: TGTGCCAGCAGGGCCCCTAGCGGAGGATACAATGAGCAGTTCTTC. Translated: CASRAPSGGYNEQFF.

The chain carries TRBV30 and TRBJ2-1; 13 bases align to TRBD2. The CDR3 is 15 amino acids. V was pared by 5 bases and J by 0 bases, with 1 base of the junction left unmatched. CDR1 and CDR2 (germline): GTSNPN, SVGIG (reference sequence). The CDR3 here is CAWRTSGSSYNEQFF. The CDR3 coding sequence is TGTGCCTGGCGGACTAGCGGGAGCTCCTACAATGAGCAGTTCTTC.

J is TRBJ2-7 and V is TRBV6-6, with 7 bases fitting TRBD1. The CDR3 runs 12 residues. V shed 9 bases, J shed 4 bases, and the junction held 6 bases outside the gene matches. Germline V lookup: CDR1 MNHNY, CDR2 SVGAGI (reference sequence). The CDR3 nucleotides read TGTGCCAGTGCACAGGGGTCTTACGAGCAGTACTTC. Its translation: CASAQGSYEQYF.

The chain recombines TRBV5-1 with TRBJ2-5; 7 bases align to TRBD2. CDR1 and CDR2 (germline): SGHRS, YFSETQ. V shed 1 base and J 3 bases; nucleotides not matched to a gene: 6. There are 15 residues in the CDR3. Written as DNA, the CDR3 is TGCGCCAGCAGCTTGAAGCGGGACGGGGAAGAGACCCAGTACTTC. This encodes CASSLKRDGEETQYF.

The chain is built from TRBV4-1 and TRBJ2-4; D is uncertain. Trimming stripped 3 bases from V and 3 bases from J, with 9 bases between. CDR3 length: 14 residues. The germline V gene encodes CDR1 MGHRA and CDR2 YSYEKL. The chain's CDR3 is CASSHEFVKNIQYF. The CDR3 coding sequence is TGCGCCAGCAGCCATGAGTTTGTCAAAAACATTCAGTACTTC.

This clone was observed once. The J gene is TRBJ2-7, the V gene TRBV19, with 7 bases aligning to TRBD2. Germline-derived CDR1 and CDR2 are LNHDA and SQIVND (reference sequence). V gave up 5 bases and J gave up 7 bases; unmatched junction bases: 11. The CDR3 is 14 amino acids. The DNA for the CDR3 is TGTGCCAGTAGTGCCGCTGCGGGAGTCGGGGAGCAGTACTTC. Translating gives CASSAAAGVGEQYF. The whole variable domain, filled in from reference TRBV19 and TRBJ2-7, reads DGGITQSPKYLFRKEGQNVTLSCEQNLNHDAMYWYRQDPGQGLRLIYYSQIVNDFQKGDIAEGYSVSREKKESFPLTVTSAQKNPTAFYLCASSAAAGVGEQYFGPGTRLTVT.

J is TRBJ2-3 and V is TRBV27; D perhaps matches TRBD1 (5 bases). With 4 bases removed from V and 0 bases from J, the gap between germline ends came to 17 bases. The CDR3 runs to 17 residues. Per germline, CDR1 MNHEY and CDR2 SMNVEV (reference sequence). The chain's CDR3 is CASSSLWGPVSTDTQYF. CDR3 coding DNA: TGTGCCAGCAGTTCTCTGTGGGGCCCCGTTAGCACAGATACGCAGTATTTT.

This clone was found a few times. This chain joins TRBV7-6 and TRBJ1-2; no clear D gene. The CDR3 contains 14 residues. Germline lookup yields CDR1 SGHVS and CDR2 FNYEAQ. V gave up 2 bases and J gave up 7 bases, with 14 bases separating them. Written as DNA, the CDR3 is TGTGCCAGCAGCTTAAATCAGGCCTTTGGTGGCTACACCTTC. Translating it yields CASSLNQAFGGYTF. Full variable domain (outside the CDR3, taken from reference TRBV7-6 and TRBJ1-2): GAGVSQSPRYKVTKRGQDVALRCDPISGHVSLYWYRQALGQGPEFLTYFNYEAQQDKSGLPNDRFSAERPEGSISTLTIQRTEQRDSAMYRCASSLNQAFGGYTFGSGTRLTVV.

The rearrangement links TRBV6-1 to TRBJ2-3; TRBD1 matches 10 bases. The J segment lost 2 bases and the V segment lost 7 bases, leaving 6 bases of the junction unmatched. The CDR3 is 15 amino acids. CDR1 MNHNS and CDR2 SASEGT come from the germline V gene. CDR3 sequence: CASIPGQGFTDTQYF. The CDR3 bases are TGTGCCAGCATACCGGGACAGGGGTTCACAGATACGCAGTATTTT.

The chain joins TRBV5-4 to TRBJ2-7; 8 bases map to TRBD1. Germline CDR1 is SGHNT and CDR2 is YYREEE (reference sequence). This CDR3 spans 14 amino acids. V lost 0 bases to trimming and J lost 7 bases; unmatched junction nucleotides: 6. CDR3 region: CASSLDQGAREQYF. The CDR3 nucleotides are TGTGCCAGCAGCTTGGACCAGGGGGCGAGGGAGCAGTACTTC.

V and J are TRBV11-1 and TRBJ1-1; a possible D gene is TRBD1 (5 bases). The CDR3 has 13 residues. V lost 2 bases, J lost 4 bases, and 8 bases lay in between. Germline CDR1 and CDR2: SGHAT and FQDESV (reference sequence). Written as DNA, the CDR3 is TGTGCCAGCAGCTTACGCAGGGTCACTGAAGCTTTCTTT. Protein: CASSLRRVTEAFF.

V gene TRBV18 combines with J gene TRBJ2-7, with D possibly matching TRBD2 (6 bases). CDR3 size: 16 residues. Germline CDR1 and CDR2: KGHSH and LQKENI. Trimming pared 4 bases from V and 3 bases from J, leaving 19 bases between. This CDR3 reads CASSRSGVATYYEQYF. In DNA, the CDR3 is TGTGCCAGCTCACGTTCGGGGGTAGCGACCTACTACGAGCAGTACTTC.

The chain combines TRBV9 with TRBJ1-1, with TRBD1 matching 7 bases. The germline gives CDR1 SGDLS, CDR2 YYNGEE. The length of the CDR3 is 13 residues. V lost 4 bases to trimming and J lost 12 bases; unmatched junction nucleotides: 12. CDR3 protein: CASSLPGQPSPFF. CDR3 sequence (DNA): TGTGCCAGCAGCTTACCGGGACAGCCATCGCCTTTCTTT.

In its sample, this clone was seen once. The rearrangement joins TRBV11-2 to TRBJ1-1, with D perhaps TRBD1 (5 bases). The CDR3 runs 10 residues. Trimming left V 5 bases short and J 7 bases short, with 5 bases between. The germline V gene has CDR1 SGHAT and CDR2 FQNNGV. DNA of the CDR3: TGTGCCAGCAGCGACAGTGAAGCTTTCTTT. This gives the protein CASSDSEAFF.

The chain carries TRBV28 and TRBJ2-3, with D perhaps matching TRBD1 (5 bases). The CDR3 runs 13 residues. Per the germline V gene, CDR1 is MDHEN and CDR2 is SYDVKM. Trimming stripped 5 bases from V and 4 bases from J, with 10 bases between. CDR3 protein: CASSGRVSDTQYF. CDR3 nucleotide sequence: TGTGCCAGCAGTGGCAGGGTGTCAGATACGCAGTATTTT.

This clone has more than one count but fewer than ten. The chain uses TRBV28 and TRBJ1-1, with TRBD1 as a possible D gene (5 bases). This CDR3 comprises 12 residues. CDR1 is MDHEN, CDR2 SYDVKM, per germline. CDR3 sequence (DNA): TGTGCGGGGGGAAAATTTGGCACTGAAGCTTTCTTT. Residues: CAGGKFGTEAFF.

V usage is TRBV28 and J usage is TRBJ1-2; 7 bases agree with TRBD1. The V gene's germline CDR1 is MDHEN and CDR2 SYDVKM. V dropped 5 bases and J dropped 4; count of bases not matched to a gene: 4. This CDR3 has 13 amino acids. This CDR3 is CASSIRQGYGYTF. The CDR3 DNA is TGTGCCAGCAGTATCAGACAGGGCTATGGCTACACCTTC.

The chain joins TRBV28 to TRBJ1-2; no reliable D call. Trimming took off 7 bases at V and 4 bases at J, with 16 bases between the two ends. Germline V gene data show CDR1 as MDHEN and CDR2 as SYDVKM. The CDR3 totals 14 residues. The CDR3 coding sequence is TGTGCCAGCACCTTGGGAGGGCCCTTCTATGGCTACACCTTC. It specifies CASTLGGPFYGYTF.

This chain's CDR3 is CASSLGRRLVSRVTEAFF. The CDR3, as DNA: TGTGCCAGCAGTTTGGGTAGGCGCCTAGTGTCTCGGGTAACTGAAGCTTTCTTT. This sequence joins TRBV28 and TRBJ1-1; no reliable D call. Looked up from germline, CDR1 is MDHEN and CDR2 is SYDVKM. The CDR3 is made up of 18 amino acids. Trimming left V 3 bases short and J 5 bases short, with 25 bases between. Full variable domain (missing parts from reference TRBV28 and TRBJ1-1): DVKVTQSSRYLVKRTGEKVFLECVQDMDHENMFWYRQDPGLGLRLIYFSYDVKMKEKGDIPEGYSVSREKKERFSLILESASTNQTSMYLCASSLGRRLVSRVTEAFFGQGTRLTVV.